This is a list of T cell receptor beta chains from one sample in a study of T-cell memory formation after mild COVID-19. One entry per CDR3 protein, called by TCRdb with MiXCR from the 5' RACE reads. The table lists over 400,000 distinct CDR3 sequences, about 25% of them singletons. The specimen was PBMCs or a T cell subset sorted from them (not recorded which). Every receptor here comes from an adult woman who had mild COVID-19 (a few samples of this study predate the infection). Cell type and time point are not known. Both conserved end residues are part of each CDR3. The D gene is left open where the match is weak. A clone size is listed for some rows: how often the clone was seen (once, few, many), or a class if it is expanded.

>TRBV7-3|TRBJ2-3|once|NA
TGTGCCAGCAGCCCACAGGGACTAACCGGAGATACGCAGTATTTT
CASSPQGLTGDTQYF
>TRBV20-1|TRBJ2-7|NA|NA
TGCAGTGCTATCCCCCAGCGTCCCTCCTACGAGCAGTACTTC
CSAIPQRPSYEQYF
>TRBV7-2|TRBJ1-2|few|TRBD1
TGTGCCAGCAGCCCACTCACAGGGGCCAACTATGGCTACACCTTC
CASSPLTGANYGYTF
>TRBV7-3|TRBJ1-2|few|TRBD1
TGTGCCAGCAGCTTCATACAGGGGGCAGTCTATGGCTACACCTTC
CASSFIQGAVYGYTF
>TRBV11-2|TRBJ2-5|NA|TRBD1
TGTGCCAGCAGCGCGGACAGGGCCCAAGAGACCCAGTACTTC
CASSADRAQETQYF
>TRBV5-1|TRBJ2-3|NA|NA
TGCGCCAGCAGCATCGGGGAGAGCACAGATACGCAGTATTTT
CASSIGESTDTQYF
>TRBV27|TRBJ1-3|NA|TRBD1
TGTGCCAGCAGCCCAAGCCCTCCCTCCGGGACAGATCGAAACACCATATATTTT
CASSPSPPSGTDRNTIYF
>TRBV18|TRBJ2-7|NA|NA
TGTGCCAGCTCACCTAACAGGGGAGGCTACGAGCAGTACTTC
CASSPNRGGYEQYF
>TRBV11-2|TRBJ1-2|NA|NA
TGTGCCAGCAGCTTAGATCCTTCCCCGGCGTCCTTC
CASSLDPSPASF
>TRBV5-1|TRBJ2-1|NA|NA
TGCGCCAGCAGCTTGGGAACAGTCCCCTACAATGAGCAGTTCTTC
CASSLGTVPYNEQFF
>TRBV27|TRBJ2-1|NA|NA
TGTGCCAGCAGTGAAGACCGATTCTCCGGTGAGCAGTTCTTC
CASSEDRFSGEQFF
>TRBV30|TRBJ2-3|NA|NA
TGTGCCTGGAGTGTGTTGGGAACAGATACGCAGTATTTT
CAWSVLGTDTQYF
>TRBV4-1|TRBJ2-5|NA|TRBD2
TGCGCCAGCAGCCAAGGGATTTCTAGCGGGGGTTCGAGGGAGACCCAGTACTTC
CASSQGISSGGSRETQYF
>TRBV7-9|TRBJ2-3|NA|NA
TGTGCCAGCAGCTTAGAGGTTGGAAATCCCCAGTATTTT
CASSLEVGNPQYF
>TRBV5-1|TRBJ2-2|few|TRBD1
TGCGCCAGCAGCCCACCCGGGACAGCAGGGACCGGGGAGCTGTTTTTT
CASSPPGTAGTGELFF
>TRBV11-2|TRBJ1-1|NA|NA
TGTGCCAGCAGGTTACCCGGGACGGCAGCTTTCTTT
CASRLPGTAAFF
>TRBV27|TRBJ1-1|NA|NA
TGTGCCAGCAGAACGGGGGAGGGGACTGAAGCTTTCTTT
CASRTGEGTEAFF
>TRBV29-1|TRBJ2-3|few|NA
TGCAGCGTGGGGACGGTCGGGGCGGCAGATACGCAGTATTTT
CSVGTVGAADTQYF
>TRBV4-1|TRBJ2-3|few|NA
TGCGCCAGCAGCCAAGCAGTCACGGATTATACGCAGTATTTT
CASSQAVTDYTQYF
>TRBV5-8|TRBJ2-7|few|NA
TGTGCCAGCAGCTGGAGCTCCTACGAGCAGTACTTC
CASSWSSYEQYF
>TRBV9|TRBJ1-2|NA|NA
TGTGCCAGCAGCCCCCGTGGTGTGGACCCCTTACCGGGAGGCTACACCTTC
CASSPRGVDPLPGGYTF
>TRBV29-1|TRBJ2-7|NA|TRBD2
TGCAGCGTTGTTAGCGGGAGCTTCACCAAGAACCTTTACGAGCAGTACTTC
CSVVSGSFTKNLYEQYF
>TRBV12-3/TRBV12-4|TRBJ2-2|few|NA
TGTGCCAGCCTCCAATACGGGGGGCCCGGGGAGCTGTTTTTT
CASLQYGGPGELFF
>TRBV12-3/TRBV12-4|TRBJ2-1|few|TRBD2
TGTGCCAGCAGCCCCCTGGGACTAGCGGGGGGGGGTGAGCAGTTCTTC
CASSPLGLAGGGEQFF
>TRBV7-9|TRBJ1-6|once|NA
TGTGCCAGCAGCTATGCCCACTCGACAGCCAATAATTCACCCCTCCACTTT
CASSYAHSTANNSPLHF
>TRBV7-6|TRBJ1-1|NA|NA
TGTGCCAGCAGTCTCGGGGCGGGAGCACAAGCTTTCTTT
CASSLGAGAQAFF
>TRBV24-1|TRBJ1-6|NA|NA
TGTGCCACCAGTGTAGAGGGGTCCGCTTCACCCCTCCACTTT
CATSVEGSASPLHF
>TRBV28|TRBJ1-1|NA|TRBD1
TGTGCCAGCAGTCGGACAGGGGGTAATAATGAAGCTTTCTTT
CASSRTGGNNEAFF
>TRBV20-1|TRBJ1-5|NA|TRBD1
TGCAGTGCCAGGACAGGGAATCAGCCCCAGCATTTT
CSARTGNQPQHF